The T cell receptor beta chain described here comes from a study of post-analysis software for immune sequencing data (dated by TCRdb to between 2015 and 2017). Describing the broader study: Disease courses on record covered relapsing-remitting, secondary progressive and progressive-relapsing multiple sclerosis, though some patients had no subtype annotation. The patient repertoires were set against under 13 previously published healthy control repertoires from donors whose ages ranged from roughly 6 to 27 years. A subset of samples was prepared in parallel using single-end sample barcoding, then pooled and co-amplified after Illumina adapter ligation.

To demonstrate the VDJtools post-analysis software, TCR beta repertoires were profiled from the peripheral blood of about 13 young patients with multiple sclerosis. The patients with multiple sclerosis were children and adolescents between roughly 6 and 17 years of age. Broad study findings and their caveats: Compared with controls, multiple sclerosis patients had significantly lower normalized Chao1 diversity, a finding suggesting substantial peripheral T-cell clonal expansion. Strong co-clustering of samples prepared in the same batch was shown by direct clustering with F measure, prompting a batch-effect correction. Patients showed significantly higher frequencies than controls for a handful of TRBV segments, among them TRBV5-6, TRBV5-1 and TRBV20-1. The control group was slightly older than the multiple sclerosis patient group.

The library was obtained by PCR. This sample was sequenced with an Illumina HiSeq 2500. Unique molecular identifiers were incorporated into TCR beta cDNA libraries to reduce PCR and sequencing biases. Approximately 500,000 cDNA molecules were obtained for every 1 to 10 million input T cells, so each molecule roughly corresponded to one T cell. The patient libraries were prepared and sequenced with the same protocol used for the earlier healthy control dataset. Samples belonging to the same batch were prepared together, multiplexed and sequenced on a shared HiSeq lane. Under the source paper's analysis protocol: Raw barcoded reads were processed with MIGEC, and single-read molecular identifier groups were discarded before consensus assembly and CDR3 extraction. VDJtools was used for post-analysis of the clonotype tables, and diversity was normalized by down-sampling every dataset to the size of the smallest sample. To correct batch-related cross-sample contamination, repertoire overlap clustering matched CDR3 amino acid sequences but not nucleotide sequences. Starting from the raw public reads, TCRdb applied fastp trimming at Q25, assembled clones with MiXCR and retained in-frame beta chains. Each entry merges the rows of one CDR3 protein and shows their most common DNA and genes. These V and J calls derive from TCRdb rather than the authors' analysis. In this sample the table shows about 540,000 distinct CDR3 sequences, around 31% of which occur a single time. Under 7% of the sample is held by the ten biggest clonotypes.

Sequences PRHDT (CDR1) and FYEKMQ (CDR2) are obtained from the germline V gene (reference sequence). V is clipped by 3 bases and J by 7 bases, and the sequence between their germline boundaries is 12 bases long. Measured from the cysteine to the phenylalanine, the CDR3 is 14 residues long. Only the CDR3 part of the read is kept: 42 bases, read in frame from the first base. Note on this clonotype: There is no known antigen for this receptor. Base qualities are not provided; no much larger clone lies one nucleotide away.

What was sequenced was blood. The sequence joins TRBV13 to TRBJ1-4; a tentative D call is TRBD1 (5 bases match). The receptor comes from a girl under 18 with multiple sclerosis. The nucleotide sequence is given as TGTGCCAGCAGCTTCAGGGCCGTGGGTGAAAAACTGTTTTTT. It specifies CASSFRAVGEKLFF.